These 26 T cell receptor beta chains originate from one sample sequenced in a study of T-cell memory formation after mild COVID-19. In TCRdb, the 5' RACE reads were re-called with MiXCR into one record per CDR3 protein. The sample has more than 80,000 distinct CDR3 sequences; about 17% are singletons. Sample: PBMCs or a T cell subset sorted from them (not recorded which). The receptors come from an adult woman who had mild COVID-19 (a few samples of this study predate the infection). Cell type and time point are not known.

The V gene is TRBV4-1, the J gene TRBJ1-5; possible D gene TRBD1, 5 bases. The CDR3 is 18 amino acids. V shed 2 bases and J shed 5 bases, with 22 bases lying between them. CDR1 MGHRA and CDR2 YSYEKL come from the germline V gene. This CDR3 reads CASSQTGRLTADDQPQHF. CDR3 coding DNA: TGCGCCAGCAGCCAAACGGGACGCCTCACGGCGGATGATCAGCCCCAGCATTTT.

Points on this clonotype: No conserved phenylalanine or tryptophan is present at the end of the CDR3, so a read error is the likely explanation. J is TRBJ2-1 and V is TRBV10-3; D possibly corresponds to TRBD2 (7 bases). This CDR3 has 16 amino acids. Germline V gene data show CDR1 as ENHRY and CDR2 as SYGVKD. The V end was cut by 3 bases, the J end by 4 bases, with 16 bases between. CDR3 in DNA: TGTGCCATCAGTGAATTAGGGGGGGCTGGTTACAATGAGCAGTTCTTA. Its protein product is CAISELGGAGYNEQFL.

The gene calls are TRBV5-5 and TRBJ1-1; tentatively, D is TRBD1 (6 bases). CDR1 and CDR2 (germline): SGHKS, YYEKEE (reference sequence). V was clipped by 4 bases and J by 3 bases, with 22 bases between them. The CDR3 runs 17 residues. CDR3 nucleotides: TGTGCCAGCAGCCCCCGCCCCTGGGGGCAGGCGGACACTGAAGCTTTCTTT. Protein product: CASSPRPWGQADTEAFF.

The rearrangement joins TRBV15 to TRBJ1-1, with D perhaps matching TRBD1 (5 bases). This CDR3 is built from 16 residues. Deletions cut 0 bases from V and 0 bases from J, with 11 bases between. Looked up from germline, CDR1 is LNHNV and CDR2 is YYDKDF (reference sequence). CDR3 in DNA: TGTGCCACCAGCAGAGATACAGGCCCGCTGAACACTGAAGCTTTCTTT. Protein: CATSRDTGPLNTEAFF.

This clonotype was detected a few times. The V and J genes are TRBV18 and TRBJ2-7; D is unclear. The CDR3 is 16 residues long. The germline gives CDR1 KGHSH, CDR2 LQKENI. V dropped 3 bases and J dropped 2 bases, with 17 bases sitting between them. CDR3 amino acids: CASSPLSLGQAYEQYF. In DNA, the CDR3 is TGTGCCAGCTCACCTCTCTCGTTGGGTCAGGCCTACGAGCAGTACTTC.

This clonotype was detected a few times. This chain joins TRBV11-2 and TRBJ2-5; D call uncertain. Germline CDR1 and CDR2: SGHAT and FQNNGV. The CDR3 has 13 amino acids. Trimming cost V 5 bases and J 5 bases, with 12 bases left between them. DNA for the CDR3: TGTGCCAGCAGCGTCGGACGTGGGGAGACCCAGTACTTC. This codes for CASSVGRGETQYF.

Comments on this clonotype: A much more abundant neighbour one base away suggests this may be a read error. The J gene is TRBJ2-5, the V gene TRBV20-1, with 8 bases lining up with TRBD2. Losses at the gene ends were 5 bases for V and 5 bases for J; bases not matched to a gene: 16. Germline assignment: CDR1 DFQATT and CDR2 SNEGSKA (reference sequence). The CDR3 has 16 residues. CDR3 nucleotides: TGCAGTGCTCAGGAGGCAGCGGGAGAAGCTAGGGAGACCCAGTACTTC. It codes for CSAQEAAGEARETQYF.

This clonotype was counted a few times. This chain joins TRBV7-8 and TRBJ2-1; tentatively, D is TRBD1 (6 bases). Germline CDR1 reads SGHVS; CDR2 reads FQNEAQ. V was clipped by 3 bases and J by 9 bases, with 9 bases between them. The CDR3 is 12 amino acids. The CDR3 here is CASSLQGTEQFF. For the CDR3, the DNA is TGTGCCAGCAGCTTGCAGGGGACTGAGCAGTTCTTC.

This chain connects TRBV7-6 to TRBJ1-1, with D possibly being TRBD1 (6 bases). Germline V gene sequence: CDR1 SGHVS, CDR2 FNYEAQ. This CDR3 contains 12 residues. The V gene lost 8 bases and the J gene lost 5 bases, with 12 bases spanning the gap. CDR3: CASSTGRTEAFF. The DNA of the CDR3 is TGTGCCAGCTCAACAGGGCGTACTGAAGCTTTCTTT.

In its sample, this clonotype was seen a few times. V is TRBV9 and J is TRBJ2-7; 11 bases line up with TRBD2. V shed 3 bases and J 4 bases; nucleotides not matched to a gene: 6. This CDR3 has 15 amino acids. Germline V CDR1 and CDR2: SGDLS, YYNGEE. The CDR3 DNA is TGTGCCAGCAGCGAAACTAGCGGGAGTACTTACGAGCAGTACTTC. Translated: CASSETSGSTYEQYF. Variable domain in full (rest from reference TRBV9 and TRBJ2-7): DSGVTQTPKHLITATGQRVTLRCSPRSGDLSVYWYQQSLDQGLQFLIQYYNGEERAKGNILERFSAQQFPDLHSELNLSSLELGDSALYFCASSETSGSTYEQYFGPGTRLTVT.

In this sample, this clonotype turned up many times. The genes are TRBV7-6 and TRBJ2-7; no definite D call. The V and J ends lost 5 bases and 3 bases respectively, with 8 bases between them. CDR3 size: 12 residues. The germline V gene encodes CDR1 SGHVS and CDR2 FNYEAQ. The CDR3 nucleotides are TGTGCCAGCAGCGGGGTAGGCTACGAGCAGTACTTC. It specifies CASSGVGYEQYF.

Within the sample, this clonotype is medium-sized. The chain employs TRBV2 and TRBJ1-1, with D perhaps matching TRBD1 (5 bases). In germline, CDR1 is SNHLY, CDR2 FYNNEI. V was clipped by 1 base and J by 2 bases, with 14 bases between them. CDR3 length: 16 amino acids. CDR3 DNA sequence: TGTGCCAGCAGTGAAGGGAACGCAGGGCCAAACACTGAAGCTTTCTTT. Amino acids: CASSEGNAGPNTEAFF.

Only a few counts were recorded for this clonotype. V usage is TRBV21-1 and J usage is TRBJ2-3; TRBD1 is taken as the D call from the table, unchecked against the DNA. TRBV21-1 is recorded as a pseudogene. CDR3 length equals 13 residues. CDR3 coding DNA: TGTGCCAGCAGCAAAGCGCAGAGGGGTACGCAGTATTTT. Its protein is CASSKAQRGTQYF.

The chain is built from TRBV24-1 and TRBJ2-2, with D perhaps matching TRBD2 (5 bases). V was trimmed by 1 base and J by 4 bases, leaving 21 bases between them. The CDR3 length is 19 residues. Germline CDR1 is KGHDR and CDR2 is SFDVKD. CDR3 nucleotide sequence: TGTGCCACCAGTGATTTCCGACACGAATCAAGACGGGGCACCGGGGAGCTGTTTTTT. Its translation: CATSDFRHESRRGTGELFF.

This clonotype was observed a handful of times. The V gene is TRBV29-1, the J gene TRBJ1-1; unclear D gene. This CDR3 spans 11 amino acids. Germline-derived CDR1 and CDR2 are SQVTM and ANQGSEA. The germline V and J ends were trimmed by 3 bases and 1 base, with 3 bases remaining between them. CDR3 DNA: TGCAGCGTTGATGGGAACACTGAAGCTTTCTTT. Its translation: CSVDGNTEAFF.

This clonotype was picked up a small number of times. The chain has TRBV15 and TRBJ1-1, with D possibly TRBD1 on 5 matching bases. This CDR3 has 15 amino acids. Germline CDR1 LNHNV, CDR2 YYDKDF (reference sequence). The V end lost 4 bases, the J end lost 6 bases, and 18 bases lay between the germline ends. The CDR3 nucleotides are TGTGCCACCAGCACTCGGCAGGGAATGGGGCCTGAAGCTTTCTTT. Amino acids: CATSTRQGMGPEAFF.

This clonotype was found many times. The rearrangement links TRBV20-1 to TRBJ2-7; D is ambiguous. The CDR3 has 11 residues. The germline V and J ends were trimmed by 2 bases and 2 bases, with 4 bases remaining between them. Germline CDR1 is DFQATT and CDR2 is SNEGSKA (reference sequence). As DNA, the CDR3 is TGCAGTGCTAGACTAGCCTACGAGCAGTACTTC. Protein sequence: CSARLAYEQYF.

The rearrangement links TRBV5-1 to TRBJ1-1, with TRBD1 matching over 7 bases. The CDR3 extends over 15 amino acids. Germline CDR1 is SGHRS and CDR2 is YFSETQ. V trimming: 2 bases; J trimming: 1 base; junction bases outside the gene matches: 5. For the CDR3, the DNA is TGCGCCAGCAGCTTTGGGGACAGAGAGAACACTGAAGCTTTCTTT. This encodes CASSFGDRENTEAFF.

The gene calls are TRBV12-3 or TRBV12-4 and TRBJ2-2; tentatively, D is TRBD2 (5 bases). V lost 2 bases to trimming and J lost 6 bases, with 10 bases between them. The CDR3 is 14 residues long. The CDR3 here is CASSLLLVPGELFF. The CDR3 DNA reads as TGTGCCAGCAGTTTACTACTAGTTCCCGGGGAGCTGTTTTTT.

The rearrangement uses TRBV6-5 and TRBJ2-1; the D is unclear. Germline lookup yields CDR1 MNHEY and CDR2 SVGAGI. CDR3 length: 14 residues. Between the trimmed V and J ends, which lost 6 bases and 7 bases, there was a span of 16 bases. CDR3 DNA: TGTGCCAGCAGCTTAACTCACGACCAAAATGAGCAGTTCTTC. It translates to CASSLTHDQNEQFF.

This clonotype turned up a few times. The chain is built from TRBV7-6 and TRBJ2-5, with TRBD2 identical over 13 bases. V was pared by 2 bases and J by 5 bases, with 2 bases of the junction left unmatched. The CDR3 runs to 15 residues. Germline values: CDR1 SGHVS, CDR2 FNYEAQ. The CDR3 here is CASSLWTSGGETQYF. CDR3 in DNA: TGTGCCAGCAGCTTATGGACTAGCGGGGGTGAGACCCAGTACTTC.

V gene TRBV6-2 or TRBV6-3 combines with J gene TRBJ2-3, with D possibly called TRBD1 or TRBD2 (5 bases each). CDR1 MNHEY and CDR2 SVGEGT come from the germline V gene. The CDR3 consists of 15 residues. Trimming pared 2 bases from V and 6 bases from J, leaving 15 bases between. DNA for the CDR3: TGTGCCAGCAGTTACGAGGACGTTGAGGGGGATACGCAGTATTTT. Its protein is CASSYEDVEGDTQYF.

There are a few counts of this clonotype. The V and J genes are TRBV29-1 and TRBJ2-7; tentatively, D is TRBD1 (6 bases). Germline V gene lookup returns CDR1 SQVTM and CDR2 ANQGSEA. The CDR3 is made up of 13 amino acids. The ends were cut back, 5 bases at V and 6 bases at J, with 17 bases in the middle. CDR3 coding DNA: TGCAGCGTTTGGACAGACCCTGATCTCGAGCAGTACTTC. Amino acids: CSVWTDPDLEQYF.

The chain recombines TRBV5-6 with TRBJ1-5; TRBD1 is a possible D gene (5 bases). Per germline, CDR1 SGHDT and CDR2 YYEEEE. The CDR3 is 19 residues long. V lost 1 base and J 0 bases, leaving 20 bases between the germline ends. CDR3 coding DNA: TGTGCCAGCAGCTTGTTACGAGACAGCGTCTCTTATAGCAATCAGCCCCAGCATTTT. Its translation is CASSLLRDSVSYSNQPQHF.

V usage is TRBV20-1 and J usage is TRBJ2-1; 10 bases are a match to TRBD2. The ends lost 5 bases at V and 7 bases at J; junction bases unmatched: 11. Per the germline V gene, CDR1 is DFQATT and CDR2 is SNEGSKA (reference sequence). The CDR3 runs 15 residues. This CDR3 reads CSARGASGSMNEQFF. CDR3 coding DNA: TGCAGTGCTCGAGGGGCTAGCGGGAGTATGAATGAGCAGTTCTTC.

Only a few counts were recorded for this clonotype. The J gene is TRBJ2-1, the V gene TRBV9; TRBD2 is a possible D gene (5 bases). Per germline, CDR1 SGDLS and CDR2 YYNGEE. Trimming took 2 bases from V and 1 from J, leaving 7 bases between them. The CDR3 has 14 amino acids. The CDR3 nucleotides read TGTGCCAGCAGCGTGGACTCTTCCTACAATGAGCAGTTCTTC. Its translation is CASSVDSSYNEQFF. The entire variable domain, with the rest obtained from reference TRBV9 and TRBJ2-1, is as follows: DSGVTQTPKHLITATGQRVTLRCSPRSGDLSVYWYQQSLDQGLQFLIQYYNGEERAKGNILERFSAQQFPDLHSELNLSSLELGDSALYFCASSVDSSYNEQFFGPGTRLTVL.